The sequence of this TCR beta chain was determined in a study of shared clonotypes between healthy human individuals. CD4+ cells underwent separation, giving CD45RA+ naive and CD45RA-negative memory subsets. Study-level results: Naive CD4 clonotypes were shared across several donors at about 5.2%. Relative to their counterparts shared across all four donors, non-shared clonotypes exhibited diminished generation probabilities.

The table came from immunoSEQ multiplex PCR; TCRdb's copy has only in-frame clones and leaves some out. The profile covers about 2.4 million clones, with approximately 92% appearing a single time and roughly 0.15% taken by the ten largest. On this clone: Antigen specificity is unknown. The sample holds other DNA sequences that translate to the same CDR3.

The receptor was isolated from a man between 18 and 29 years old in good health. Sequenced material: naive CD4+ T cells sorted from blood. Regarding subset: CD45RA+ positively selected.

The CDR3 protein is CASSLGSYSNQPQHF. As DNA, the CDR3 is TGTGCCAGCAGTTTGGGCAGCTATAGCAATCAGCCCCAGCATTTT. V and J are TRBV28 and TRBJ1-5, with D hard to call. Trimming left V 3 bases short and J 0 bases short, with 9 bases between. This CDR3 region has 15 residues. From germline, CDR1 is MDHEN and CDR2 SYDVKM.